One TCR beta chain is described in this entry. This entry comes from a study of blood T cell repertoires in COVID-19. Germline V CDR1 and CDR2: SGDLS, YYNGEE. The CDR3 runs 16 residues. With 5 bases removed from V and 0 bases from J, the gap between germline ends came to 17 bases. Measured with immunoSEQ multiplex PCR; TCRdb has only the in-frame clones, and not every one. Of tens of thousands of clones listed, 80% to 90% were seen once; the top ten hold about 5%. The chain couples TRBV9 to TRBJ1-1, with TRBD1 as a possible D gene (5 bases). Material: peripheral blood. The origin of this receptor is a man in his fifties or sixties with active COVID-19. The CDR3 DNA follows: TGTGCCAGCAGTTGGGGGGAGTCCGACATGAACACTGAAGCTTTCTTT. Its protein is CASSWGESDMNTEAFF.